This TCR beta chain stems from a study of shared clonotypes between healthy human individuals. Concerning this clone: What it binds is unknown.

Profiling relied on immunoSEQ multiplex PCR, and the TCRdb table lists in-frame clones only, not all of them. The data contain 2.3 million or so clones, approximately 95% of them singletons. Trimming stripped 3 bases from V and 5 bases from J, with 14 bases between. The germline V gene encodes CDR1 SGHDT and CDR2 YYEEEE. The CDR3 has 14 residues. Study observations and caveats: Limited genetic and exposure-history diversity came from having few donors.

The receptor's source is a man aged 18 to 35 in good health. Some clones in this sample may be carry-over from other donors' samples. The specimen sequenced was naive CD4+ T cells from PBMCs. Documented subset: CD45RA+ positively selected. The rearrangement uses TRBV5-6 and TRBJ2-5; tentative D call: TRBD1 (6 bases). Written as DNA, the CDR3 is TGTGCCAGCAGCTCGGGACATTTAGAGGAGACCCAGTACTTC. This sequence encodes CASSSGHLEETQYF.